These T cell receptor beta chains were read from a single sample in a study of T cell responses to AZD1222 COVID-19 vaccine. Sequenced by immunoSEQ multiplex PCR; TCRdb stores in-frame clones only, minus some. The table has some 130,000 clones, 88% seen once. Sequencing used peripheral blood, obtained on day 0 of AZD1222 vaccination. The source of these receptors is an adult in good health. Each CDR3 is given with its conserved first and last residue. Each record gives: V gene, CDR3 length, J gene, D gene, clone size, CDR3 DNA, CDR3 protein. The D gene is left open where the match is weak. Where a row states a size, it is once, few, many or the class of an expanded clone; other rows omit it.

V: TRBV19; length: 17; J: TRBJ2-6; D: -; size: -; DNA: TGTGCCAGTAGTATAGATGAGACCCTCTCTGGGGCCAACGTCCTGACTTTC; CDR3: CASSIDETLSGANVLTF
V: TRBV2; length: 14; J: TRBJ2-2; D: -; size: -; DNA: TGTGCCAGCAATGTTGAGGTGGACACCGGGGAGCTGTTTTTT; CDR3: CASNVEVDTGELFF
V: TRBV29-1; length: 12; J: TRBJ1-4; D: -; size: -; DNA: TGCAGCGTGGGCGACAGAAATGAAAAACTGTTTTTT; CDR3: CSVGDRNEKLFF
V: TRBV30; length: 9; J: TRBJ1-2; D: -; size: once; DNA: TGTGCCCGGGGTCCCGGCTACACCTTC; CDR3: CARGPGYTF
V: TRBV28; length: 14; J: TRBJ1-2; D: TRBD1; size: -; DNA: TGTGCCAGCAGGGTCCCGGGACAGGGTGGTGGCTACACCTTC; CDR3: CASRVPGQGGGYTF
V: TRBV11-2; length: 14; J: TRBJ2-7; D: -; size: -; DNA: TGTGCCAGCAGCTTAGCCCTCATTACCTACGAGCAGTACTTC; CDR3: CASSLALITYEQYF
V: TRBV9; length: 16; J: TRBJ1-6; D: -; size: -; DNA: TGTGCCAGCAGCGTAGCGGAGAGCTCCTATAATTCACCCCTCCACTTT; CDR3: CASSVAESSYNSPLHF
V: TRBV9; length: 15; J: TRBJ2-3; D: TRBD2; size: -; DNA: TGTGCCAGCAGCGTAGAGGGACTAGCTCGCGGTACGCAGTATTTT; CDR3: CASSVEGLARGTQYF
V: TRBV2; length: 18; J: TRBJ1-5; D: -; size: -; DNA: TGTGCCAGCAGTGTAGCCCTCTTAGGCAACCCCGTGGGTCAGCCCCAGCATTTT; CDR3: CASSVALLGNPVGQPQHF
V: TRBV6-2/TRBV6-3; length: 12; J: TRBJ2-5; D: -; size: few; DNA: TGTGCCAGCAGTTACATCCAAGAGACCCAGTACTTC; CDR3: CASSYIQETQYF
V: TRBV9; length: 15; J: TRBJ2-1; D: TRBD2; size: -; DNA: TGTGCCAGCACAGGACTAGCGGGAGACTACAATGAGCAGTTCTTC; CDR3: CASTGLAGDYNEQFF
V: TRBV6-1; length: 15; J: TRBJ1-5; D: -; size: -; DNA: TGTGCCAGCAGTGAAGGGACAGAAGGTTTCGAGCCCCAGCATTTT; CDR3: CASSEGTEGFEPQHF
V: TRBV6-6; length: 13; J: TRBJ2-7; D: -; size: -; DNA: TGTGCCAGCAGTACTAGTGGATTCTACGAGCAGTACTTC; CDR3: CASSTSGFYEQYF
V: TRBV10-1; length: 16; J: TRBJ2-3; D: TRBD2; size: -; DNA: TGCGCCAGCACCGGAGGGACTAGCGGGGGTTCAGATACGCAGTATTTT; CDR3: CASTGGTSGGSDTQYF
V: TRBV10-1; length: 15; J: TRBJ2-3; D: -; size: -; DNA: TGCGCCAGCAGGGAACCCGGGACCCGCGCAGATACGCAGTATTTT; CDR3: CASREPGTRADTQYF
V: TRBV5-1; length: 16; J: TRBJ2-3; D: TRBD2; size: -; DNA: TGCGCCAGCAGCGTTTACCAGCGGGGGGGCACAGATACGCAGTATTTT; CDR3: CASSVYQRGGTDTQYF
V: TRBV28; length: 18; J: TRBJ1-5; D: -; size: -; DNA: TGTGCCAGCAGTTTCGGACAGTTCCCCATCTATAGCAATCAGCCCCAGCATTTT; CDR3: CASSFGQFPIYSNQPQHF
V: TRBV11-3; length: 14; J: TRBJ2-2; D: -; size: once; DNA: TGTGCCAGCAGCCCTTCAGGGGACACCCGGGAGCTGTTTTTT; CDR3: CASSPSGDTRELFF
V: TRBV5-6; length: 13; J: TRBJ1-3; D: TRBD1; size: once; DNA: TGTGCCAGCAGCACGACAGGGGTGTACACCATATATTTT; CDR3: CASSTTGVYTIYF
V: TRBV5-4; length: 14; J: TRBJ1-5; D: -; size: -; DNA: TGTGCCAGCAGTTTCGCGGGAGGGGATCAGCCCCAGCATTTT; CDR3: CASSFAGGDQPQHF
V: TRBV29-1; length: 17; J: TRBJ1-2; D: -; size: -; DNA: TGCAGCTCCCCGTTCCTCTTCTTGGGGGCCCCCGAGTATGGCTACACCTTC; CDR3: CSSPFLFLGAPEYGYTF
V: TRBV21-1; length: 13; J: TRBJ2-7; D: -; size: -; DNA: TGTGCCAGGAGGGAGCACCCCTGCTACGAGCAGTACTTC; CDR3: CARREHPCYEQYF
V: TRBV7-2; length: 15; J: TRBJ2-7; D: -; size: -; DNA: TGTGCCAGCAGCTTACAAGCGGAACTCTCCTACGAGCAGTACTTC; CDR3: CASSLQAELSYEQYF
V: TRBV19; length: 15; J: TRBJ2-7; D: TRBD2; size: -; DNA: TGTGCCAGTAGTCCAGAGAGCGGGAGAGGATACGAGCAGTACTTC; CDR3: CASSPESGRGYEQYF
V: TRBV6-6; length: 13; J: TRBJ1-2; D: -; size: once; DNA: TGTGCCAGCAGTTACGAGGTTAACTATGGCTACACCTTC; CDR3: CASSYEVNYGYTF
V: TRBV7-6; length: 17; J: TRBJ2-1; D: TRBD2; size: -; DNA: TGTGCCAGCAGCACCCAGGGACTAGCTGTCTCCTACAATGAGCAGTTCTTC; CDR3: CASSTQGLAVSYNEQFF
V: TRBV9; length: 15; J: TRBJ1-6; D: -; size: -; DNA: TGTGCCAGCAGCGAGAAGAGCTCCTATAATTCACCCCTCCACTTT; CDR3: CASSEKSSYNSPLHF
V: TRBV5-6; length: 15; J: TRBJ1-1; D: -; size: -; DNA: TGTGCCAGCAGCTTGGAAGGGTGGAAAGACACTGAAGCTTTCTTT; CDR3: CASSLEGWKDTEAFF
V: TRBV4-3; length: 19; J: TRBJ2-3; D: TRBD2; size: -; DNA: TGCGCCAGCAGCCAAGACCTTCTTAGCGGGAGGGCAGGTACAGATACGCAGTATTTT; CDR3: CASSQDLLSGRAGTDTQYF
V: TRBV6-5; length: 15; J: TRBJ1-3; D: -; size: -; DNA: TGTGCCAGCAGTACAGGGACCTTTTCTGGAAACACCATATATTTT; CDR3: CASSTGTFSGNTIYF
V: TRBV19; length: 18; J: TRBJ2-2; D: TRBD2; size: -; DNA: TGTGCCAGCCGATTGGGACTAGCGGGAGGTTCGAACACCGGGGAGCTGTTTTTT; CDR3: CASRLGLAGGSNTGELFF
V: TRBV5-1; length: 14; J: TRBJ2-5; D: TRBD1; size: -; DNA: TGCGCCAGCAGCTTGGAGGGGGCCGGGGAGACCCAGTACTTC; CDR3: CASSLEGAGETQYF
V: TRBV28; length: 15; J: TRBJ1-2; D: -; size: -; DNA: TGTGCCAGCTCTCTCGCGGCTATCACTAACTATGGCTACACCTTC; CDR3: CASSLAAITNYGYTF
V: TRBV27; length: 16; J: TRBJ2-4; D: -; size: -; DNA: TGTGCCAGCAGTCCCTATCCCAGGATTTCCACGGACATTCAGTACTTC; CDR3: CASSPYPRISTDIQYF
V: TRBV5-6; length: 15; J: TRBJ1-5; D: -; size: -; DNA: TGTGCCAGCAGCTTGTCAGGGTTTAGCAATCAGCCCCAGCATTTT; CDR3: CASSLSGFSNQPQHF
V: TRBV7-6; length: 16; J: TRBJ2-2; D: TRBD1; size: -; DNA: TGTGCCAGCAGCTTAAGTCTGCGACAGGGCGCCGGGGAGCTGTTTTTT; CDR3: CASSLSLRQGAGELFF
V: TRBV7-2; length: 17; J: TRBJ2-7; D: TRBD1; size: -; DNA: TGTGCCAGCAGCCCCAGCTACCGGACAGGGGCTCCCTACGAGCAGTACTTC; CDR3: CASSPSYRTGAPYEQYF
V: TRBV10-2; length: 13; J: TRBJ1-2; D: -; size: once; DNA: TGCGCCAGCAGTGAACGGCTTACCTATGGCTACACCTTC; CDR3: CASSERLTYGYTF
V: TRBV7-8; length: 13; J: TRBJ1-5; D: TRBD1; size: -; DNA: TGTGCCAGCAGCTTCGACAGGGCTCAGCCCCAGCATTTT; CDR3: CASSFDRAQPQHF
V: TRBV5-4; length: 14; J: TRBJ2-7; D: -; size: -; DNA: TGTGCCAGCAGCCCCATTGACGCCCTTTACGAGCAGTACTTC; CDR3: CASSPIDALYEQYF
V: TRBV6-6; length: 14; J: TRBJ1-2; D: TRBD1; size: -; DNA: TGTGCCAGCAGTTTCCTAGACAGGGGCTATGGCTACACCTTC; CDR3: CASSFLDRGYGYTF
V: TRBV7-2; length: 17; J: TRBJ1-5; D: -; size: -; DNA: TGTGCCAGCAGTCGTAGAGGGACCGCCAAGGTGGATCAGCCCCAGCATTTT; CDR3: CASSRRGTAKVDQPQHF
V: TRBV7-6; length: 11; J: TRBJ2-2; D: -; size: -; DNA: TGTGCCAGCAGCCCGATTGTCTCCCTGTTTTTT; CDR3: CASSPIVSLFF
V: TRBV9; length: 15; J: TRBJ1-6; D: -; size: once; DNA: TGTGCCAGCAGCGTAGCTGGAGGGGGAATTTCACCCCTCCACTTT; CDR3: CASSVAGGGISPLHF
V: TRBV6-5; length: 15; J: TRBJ1-1; D: -; size: -; DNA: TGTGCCAGCAGTACTCATCCCCAGAGCCCCACTGAAGCTTTCTTT; CDR3: CASSTHPQSPTEAFF
V: TRBV7-9; length: 13; J: TRBJ2-7; D: TRBD1; size: once; DNA: TGTGCCAGCAGCCAGGGACAGGGCGACGAGCAGTACTTC; CDR3: CASSQGQGDEQYF
V: TRBV18; length: 15; J: TRBJ2-2; D: -; size: -; DNA: TGTGCCAGCTCACCACTAAGATCCAACACCGGGGAGCTGTTTTTT; CDR3: CASSPLRSNTGELFF
V: TRBV19; length: 20; J: TRBJ2-1; D: TRBD2; size: -; DNA: TGTGCCAGTAGTATAGGGAGGGGACTAGCGGGAGGTGTGTCCTACAATGAGCAGTTCTTC; CDR3: CASSIGRGLAGGVSYNEQFF
V: TRBV5-4; length: 15; J: TRBJ1-1; D: -; size: -; DNA: TGTGCCAGCAGCCGGGAGACAGTCGGGAACACTGAAGCTTTCTTT; CDR3: CASSRETVGNTEAFF